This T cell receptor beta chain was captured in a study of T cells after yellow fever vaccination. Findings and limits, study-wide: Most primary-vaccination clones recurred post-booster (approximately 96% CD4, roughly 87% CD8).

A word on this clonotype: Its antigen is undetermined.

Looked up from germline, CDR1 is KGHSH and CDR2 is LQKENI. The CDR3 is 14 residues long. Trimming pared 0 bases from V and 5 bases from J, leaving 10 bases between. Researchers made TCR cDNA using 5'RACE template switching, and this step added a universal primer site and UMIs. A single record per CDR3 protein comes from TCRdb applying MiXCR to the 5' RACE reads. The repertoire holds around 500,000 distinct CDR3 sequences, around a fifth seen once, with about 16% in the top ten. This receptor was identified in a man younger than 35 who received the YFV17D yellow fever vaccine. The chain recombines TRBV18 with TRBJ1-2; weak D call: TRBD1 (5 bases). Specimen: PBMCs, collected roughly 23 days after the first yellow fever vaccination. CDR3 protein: CASSPPGTAYGYTF. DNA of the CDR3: TGTGCCAGCTCACCACCGGGGACGGCTTATGGCTACACCTTC.